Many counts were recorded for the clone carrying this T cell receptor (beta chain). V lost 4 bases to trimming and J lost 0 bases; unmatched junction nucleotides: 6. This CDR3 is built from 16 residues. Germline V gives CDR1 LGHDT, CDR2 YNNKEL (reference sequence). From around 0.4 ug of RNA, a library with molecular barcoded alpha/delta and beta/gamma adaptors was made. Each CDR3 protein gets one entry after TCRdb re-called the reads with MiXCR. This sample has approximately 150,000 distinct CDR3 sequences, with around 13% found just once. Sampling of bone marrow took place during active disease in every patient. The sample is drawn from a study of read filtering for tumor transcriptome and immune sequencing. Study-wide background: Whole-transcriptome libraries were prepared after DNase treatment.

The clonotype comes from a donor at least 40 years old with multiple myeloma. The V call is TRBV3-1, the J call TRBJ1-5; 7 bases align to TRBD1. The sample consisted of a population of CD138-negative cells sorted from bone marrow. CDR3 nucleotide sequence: TGTGCCAGCAGCCCGGGGACAGATTATAGCAATCAGCCCCAGCATTTT. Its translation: CASSPGTDYSNQPQHF.